This T cell receptor (beta chain) was sequenced in a study of shared clonotypes between healthy human individuals. Study-level information: Donors, aged 18 to 49, were a couple of women and a few men.

V gave up 8 bases and J gave up 6 bases, with 19 bases separating them. Germline values: CDR1 KGHSH, CDR2 LQKENI. The CDR3 is 14 residues long. Over several immunoSEQ plates, each subset's genomic DNA was distributed in even portions. Profiled with immunoSEQ multiplex PCR; TCRdb holds only in-frame clones, not every one. Here the sample spans 550,000 to 700,000 clones, 73% being singletons. The CD4+ fraction was divided into a CD45RA+ naive subset and a CD45RA-negative memory subset. The gene calls are TRBV18 and TRBJ1-2; the D gene is possibly TRBD1 (6 bases). Sequencing was carried out using memory CD4+ T cells sorted from blood. Subset specified: CD45RA-negative fraction. This receptor was identified in a woman aged 30 to 39 in good health. For the CDR3, the DNA is TGTGCCAGCACCTCTAGAGGCAAGGGGGATGGCTACACCTTC. Residues: CASTSRGKGDGYTF.